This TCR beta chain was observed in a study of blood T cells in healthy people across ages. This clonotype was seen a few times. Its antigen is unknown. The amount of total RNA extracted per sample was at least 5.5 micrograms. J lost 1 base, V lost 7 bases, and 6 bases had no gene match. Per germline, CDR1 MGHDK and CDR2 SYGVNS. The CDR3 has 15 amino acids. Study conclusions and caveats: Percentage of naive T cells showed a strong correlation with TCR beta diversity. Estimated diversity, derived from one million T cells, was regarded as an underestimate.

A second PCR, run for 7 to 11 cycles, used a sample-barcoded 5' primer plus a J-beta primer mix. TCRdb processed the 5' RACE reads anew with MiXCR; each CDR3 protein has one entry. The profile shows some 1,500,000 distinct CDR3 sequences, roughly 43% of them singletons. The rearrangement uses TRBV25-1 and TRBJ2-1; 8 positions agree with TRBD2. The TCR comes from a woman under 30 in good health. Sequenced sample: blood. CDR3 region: CASISTSGSYNEQFF. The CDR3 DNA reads TGTGCCAGCATCTCTACTAGCGGTTCCTACAATGAGCAGTTCTTC.